This TCR beta chain was documented in a study of T-cell reconstitution after alpha-beta-depleted transplantation in children. Overall study results and limits: Surviving thymic progenitors and recipient T cells were the source of high TCRbeta diversity at day 60 in some patients. Alpha-beta T cells present about two months after transplant were reported to originate from several hundred expanded graft clones. At one year after transplant, newly produced T cells mostly accounted for T-cell counts and diversity.

The CDR3 totals 15 residues. V was trimmed by 3 bases and J by 2 bases, leaving 14 bases between them. Germline lookup yields CDR1 SGHRS and CDR2 YFSETQ. The sample holds a few counts of this clonotype. Its antigen is as yet unknown. Preparation of the TCRbeta library was carried out with unique molecular identifiers. MiXCR, applied by TCRdb to the PCR reads, yields one record per CDR3 protein. The repertoire holds 500,000 to 650,000 distinct CDR3 sequences, with roughly 10% as singletons. The starting material was PBMCs, mostly from graft donor cells, obtained 180 days after TCRalphabeta/CD19-depleted stem cell transplant. This sequence joins TRBV5-1 and TRBJ1-2, with D unresolved. The TCR sequence derives from a female patient aged 2-15 years who had a stem cell transplant for aplastic anemia, so the T cells may come from the graft donor. Written as DNA, the CDR3 is TGCGCCAGCAGCTCGAATGGACGGCAGAACTATGGCTACACCTTC. Amino acid sequence: CASSSNGRQNYGYTF. The variable domain in full, completed from reference TRBV5-1 and TRBJ1-2, reads KAGVTQTPRYLIKTRGQQVTLSCSPISGHRSVSWYQQTPGQGLQFLFEYFSETQRNKGNFPGRFSGRQFSNSRSEMNVSTLELGDSALYLCASSSNGRQNYGYTFGSGTRLTVV.